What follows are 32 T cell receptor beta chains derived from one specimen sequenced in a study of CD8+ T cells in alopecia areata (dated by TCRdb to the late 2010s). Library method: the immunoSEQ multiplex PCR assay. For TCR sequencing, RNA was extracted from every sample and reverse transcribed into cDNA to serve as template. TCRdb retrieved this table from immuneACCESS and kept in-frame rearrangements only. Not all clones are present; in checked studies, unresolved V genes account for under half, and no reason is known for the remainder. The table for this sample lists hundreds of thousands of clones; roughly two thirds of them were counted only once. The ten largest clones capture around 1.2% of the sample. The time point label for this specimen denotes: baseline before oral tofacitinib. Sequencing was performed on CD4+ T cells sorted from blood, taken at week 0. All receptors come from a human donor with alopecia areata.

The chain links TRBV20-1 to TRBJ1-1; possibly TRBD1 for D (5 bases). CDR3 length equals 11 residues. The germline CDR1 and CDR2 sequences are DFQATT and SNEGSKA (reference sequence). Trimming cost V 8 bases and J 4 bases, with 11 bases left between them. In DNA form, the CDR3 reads TGCAGTCGAGGGGTCGGCACTGAAGCTTTCTTT. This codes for CSRGVGTEAFF.

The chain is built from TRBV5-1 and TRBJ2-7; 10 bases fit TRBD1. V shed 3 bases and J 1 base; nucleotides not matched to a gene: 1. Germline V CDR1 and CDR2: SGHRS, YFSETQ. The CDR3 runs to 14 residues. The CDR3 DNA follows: TGCGCCAGCAGCTCGGGACAGGGGTCCTACGAGCAGTACTTC. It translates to CASSSGQGSYEQYF. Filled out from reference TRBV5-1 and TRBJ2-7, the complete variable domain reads KAGVTQTPRYLIKTRGQQVTLSCSPISGHRSVSWYQQTPGQGLQFLFEYFSETQRNKGNFPGRFSGRQFSNSRSEMNVSTLELGDSALYLCASSSGQGSYEQYFGPGTRLTVT.

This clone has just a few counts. CDR3 sequence reads: CSVVSPMLNIQYF. Written as DNA, the CDR3 is TGCAGCGTTGTTAGCCCTATGTTGAACATTCAGTACTTC. The chain couples TRBV29-1 to TRBJ2-4; no firm D call. Per germline, CDR1 SQVTM and CDR2 ANQGSEA. Between the trimmed V and J ends, which lost 4 bases and 7 bases, there was a span of 14 bases. The CDR3 covers 13 residues.

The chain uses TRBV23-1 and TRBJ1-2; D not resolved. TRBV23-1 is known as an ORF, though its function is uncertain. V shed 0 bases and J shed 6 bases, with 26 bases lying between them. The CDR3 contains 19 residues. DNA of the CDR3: TGCGCCAGCAGTCAATCGCGGCGCCGGGCTCCGCCTTCAGAGGATGGCTACACCTTC. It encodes CASSQSRRRAPPSEDGYTF.

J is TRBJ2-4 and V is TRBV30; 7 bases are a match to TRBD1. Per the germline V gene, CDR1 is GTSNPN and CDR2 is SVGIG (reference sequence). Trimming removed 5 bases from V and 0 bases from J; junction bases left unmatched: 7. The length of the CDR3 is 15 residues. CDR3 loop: CAWDTGDLAKNIQYF. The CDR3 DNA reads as TGTGCCTGGGATACAGGGGACCTAGCCAAAAACATTCAGTACTTC.

This chain's CDR3 is CASSSDREDGTQYF. The CDR3 nucleotides are TGTGCCAGCAGCTCAGACAGGGAGGACGGTACGCAGTATTTT. The chain couples TRBV7-9 to TRBJ2-3, with D possibly matching TRBD1 (7 bases). With 4 bases removed from V and 8 bases from J, the gap between germline ends came to 16 bases. Germline CDR1 and CDR2: SEHNR and FQNEAQ (reference sequence). The CDR3 totals 14 residues.

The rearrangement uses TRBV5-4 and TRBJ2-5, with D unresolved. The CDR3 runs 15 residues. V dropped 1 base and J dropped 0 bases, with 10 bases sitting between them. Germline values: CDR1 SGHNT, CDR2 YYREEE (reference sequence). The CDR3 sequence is CASSLRKGDQETQYF. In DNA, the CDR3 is TGTGCCAGCAGCTTGCGAAAAGGAGACCAAGAGACCCAGTACTTC.

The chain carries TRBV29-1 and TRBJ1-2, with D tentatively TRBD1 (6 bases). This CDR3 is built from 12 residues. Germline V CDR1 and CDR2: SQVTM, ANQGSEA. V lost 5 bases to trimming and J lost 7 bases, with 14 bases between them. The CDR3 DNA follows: TGCAGCGTTCACACAGGGAGAGCTGGCTACACCTTC. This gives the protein CSVHTGRAGYTF.

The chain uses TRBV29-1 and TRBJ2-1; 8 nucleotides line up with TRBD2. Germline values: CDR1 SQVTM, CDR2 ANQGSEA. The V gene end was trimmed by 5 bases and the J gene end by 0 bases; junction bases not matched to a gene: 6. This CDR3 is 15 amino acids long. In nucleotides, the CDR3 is TGCAGCGTTATCCAGAGCGGGGGCTCCTACAATGAGCAGTTCTTC. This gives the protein CSVIQSGGSYNEQFF.

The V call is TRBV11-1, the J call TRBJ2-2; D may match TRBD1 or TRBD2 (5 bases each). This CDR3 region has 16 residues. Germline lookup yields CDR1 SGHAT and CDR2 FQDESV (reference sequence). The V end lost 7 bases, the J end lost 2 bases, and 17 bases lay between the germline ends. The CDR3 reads CASIVAGAPNTGELFF. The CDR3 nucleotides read TGTGCCAGCATCGTAGCCGGGGCTCCTAACACCGGGGAGCTGTTTTTT.

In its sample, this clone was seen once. The CDR3 sequence: CAWRQAGNEQFF. CDR3 coding DNA: TGTGCCTGGAGGCAGGCCGGGAATGAGCAGTTCTTC. The rearrangement uses TRBV30 and TRBJ2-1; no reliable D call. Germline assignment: CDR1 GTSNPN and CDR2 SVGIG (reference sequence). The CDR3 sequence is 12 residues long. V was shortened by 3 bases and J by 7 bases, with 10 bases between the two germline ends. Full variable domain (rest looked up from reference TRBV30 and TRBJ2-1): SQTIHQWPATLVQPVGSPLSLECTVEGTSNPNLYWYRQAAGRGLQLLFYSVGIGQISSEVPQNLSASRPQDRQFILSSKKLLLSDSGFYLCAWRQAGNEQFFGPGTRLTVL.

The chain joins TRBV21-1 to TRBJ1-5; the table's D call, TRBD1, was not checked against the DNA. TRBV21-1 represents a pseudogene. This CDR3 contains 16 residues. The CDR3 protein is CASSKGHPGSNQPQHF. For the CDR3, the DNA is TGTGCCAGCAGCAAAGGCCATCCAGGGAGCAATCAGCCCCAGCATTTT.

The CDR3 loop is CASSRTGGDEQYF. In DNA, the CDR3 is TGTGCCAGCAGCCGGACAGGGGGCGACGAGCAGTACTTC. V and J are TRBV5-6 and TRBJ2-7; 11 bases align to TRBD1. The V gene end was trimmed by 4 bases and the J gene end by 5 bases; junction bases not matched to a gene: 2. The CDR3 length is 13 residues. The germline gives CDR1 SGHDT, CDR2 YYEEEE.

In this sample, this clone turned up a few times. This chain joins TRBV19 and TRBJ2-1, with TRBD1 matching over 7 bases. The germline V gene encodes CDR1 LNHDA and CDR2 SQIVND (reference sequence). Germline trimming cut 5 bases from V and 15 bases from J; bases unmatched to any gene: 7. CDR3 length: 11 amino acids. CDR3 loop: CASSRTGEPFF. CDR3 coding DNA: TGTGCCAGTAGTCGCACAGGGGAACCGTTCTTC.

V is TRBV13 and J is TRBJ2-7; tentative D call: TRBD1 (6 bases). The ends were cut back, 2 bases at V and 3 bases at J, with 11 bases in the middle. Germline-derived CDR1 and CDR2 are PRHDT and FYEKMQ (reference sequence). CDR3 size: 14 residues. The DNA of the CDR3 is TGTGCCAGCAGCTTATGGGACATCAACTACGAGCAGTACTTC. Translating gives CASSLWDINYEQYF.

The CDR3 nucleotides read TGCAGCGTTGAATGGGGTACGGCAGGGAACTACAATGAGCAGTTCTTC. It encodes CSVEWGTAGNYNEQFF. The chain uses TRBV29-1 and TRBJ2-1, with D possibly matching TRBD1 (5 bases). Germline CDR1 and CDR2: SQVTM and ANQGSEA. Trimming took off 2 bases at V and 3 bases at J, with 17 bases between the two ends. CDR3 length: 16 residues.

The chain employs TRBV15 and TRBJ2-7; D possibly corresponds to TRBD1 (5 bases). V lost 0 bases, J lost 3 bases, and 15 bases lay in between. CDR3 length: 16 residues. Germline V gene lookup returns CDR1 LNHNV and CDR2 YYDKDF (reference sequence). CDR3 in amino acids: CATSRDTPGQGYEQYF. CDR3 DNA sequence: TGTGCCACCAGCAGAGATACGCCCGGGCAGGGCTACGAGCAGTACTTC.

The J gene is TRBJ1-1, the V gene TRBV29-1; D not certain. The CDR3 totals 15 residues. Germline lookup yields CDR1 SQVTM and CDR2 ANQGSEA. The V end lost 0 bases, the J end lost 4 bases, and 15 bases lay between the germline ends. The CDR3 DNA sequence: TGCAGCGTTGAAGATCGGTCACGCAAAGGCACTGAAGCTTTCTTT. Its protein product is CSVEDRSRKGTEAFF.

CDR3 residues: CASSPRGYNEQFF. DNA of the CDR3: TGTGCCAGCAGCCCCAGGGGCTACAATGAGCAGTTCTTC. The chain employs TRBV7-2 and TRBJ2-1; possible D gene TRBD1, 6 bases. The germline gives CDR1 SGHTA, CDR2 FQGNSA. CDR3 length: 13 residues. Deletions cut 5 bases from V and 3 bases from J, with 8 bases between.

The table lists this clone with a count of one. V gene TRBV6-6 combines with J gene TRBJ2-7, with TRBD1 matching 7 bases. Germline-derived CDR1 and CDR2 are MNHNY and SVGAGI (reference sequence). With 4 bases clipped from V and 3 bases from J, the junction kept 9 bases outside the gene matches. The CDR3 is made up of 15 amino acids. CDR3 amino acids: CASSLLGQANYEQYF. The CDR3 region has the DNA TGTGCCAGCAGTTTACTAGGACAGGCCAACTACGAGCAGTACTTC.

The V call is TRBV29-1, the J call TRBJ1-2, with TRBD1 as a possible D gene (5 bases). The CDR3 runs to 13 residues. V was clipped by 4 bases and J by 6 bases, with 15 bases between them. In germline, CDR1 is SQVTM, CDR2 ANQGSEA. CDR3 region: CSVARSGFHGYTF. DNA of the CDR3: TGCAGCGTTGCCCGTTCAGGGTTCCATGGCTACACCTTC.

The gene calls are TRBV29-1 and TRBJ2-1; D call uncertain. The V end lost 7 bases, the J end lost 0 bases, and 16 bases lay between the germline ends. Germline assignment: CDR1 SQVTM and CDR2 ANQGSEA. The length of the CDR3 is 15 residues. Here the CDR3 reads CSARKEVISYNEQFF. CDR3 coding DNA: TGCAGCGCCCGAAAAGAGGTTATCTCCTACAATGAGCAGTTCTTC.

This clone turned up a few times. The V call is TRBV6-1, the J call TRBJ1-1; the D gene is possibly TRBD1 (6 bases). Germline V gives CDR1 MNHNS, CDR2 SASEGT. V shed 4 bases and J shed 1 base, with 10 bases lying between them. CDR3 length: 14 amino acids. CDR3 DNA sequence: TGTGCCAGCAGTGGTCCGGGGGCGAACACTGAAGCTTTCTTT. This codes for CASSGPGANTEAFF.

Here the CDR3 reads CASRAMRGSDGYTF. Written as DNA, the CDR3 is TGCGCCAGCAGAGCTATGAGGGGCTCGGATGGCTACACCTTC. The chain carries TRBV4-1 and TRBJ1-2; D possibly corresponds to TRBD1 (5 bases). Germline loops: CDR1 MGHRA, CDR2 YSYEKL. The V end was cut by 6 bases, the J end by 6 bases, with 17 bases between. The CDR3 totals 14 residues.

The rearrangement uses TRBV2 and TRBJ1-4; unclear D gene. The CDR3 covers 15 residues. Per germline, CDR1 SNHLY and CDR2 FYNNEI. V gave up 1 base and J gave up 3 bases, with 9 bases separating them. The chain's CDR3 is CASSEVRAPNEKLFF. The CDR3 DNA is TGTGCCAGCAGTGAAGTTCGGGCCCCTAATGAAAAACTGTTTTTT.

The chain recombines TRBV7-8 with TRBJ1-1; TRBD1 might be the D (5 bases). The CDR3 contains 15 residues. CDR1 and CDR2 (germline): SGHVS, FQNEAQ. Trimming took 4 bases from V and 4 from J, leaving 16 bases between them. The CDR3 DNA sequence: TGTGCCAGCAGCTCCACCCCTCGGGGCATCACTGAAGCTTTCTTT. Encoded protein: CASSSTPRGITEAFF.

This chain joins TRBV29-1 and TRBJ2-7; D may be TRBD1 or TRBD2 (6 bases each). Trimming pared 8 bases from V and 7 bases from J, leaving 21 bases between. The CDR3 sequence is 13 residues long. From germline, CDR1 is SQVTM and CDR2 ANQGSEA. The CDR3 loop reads CSTASGAWGEQYF. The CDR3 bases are TGCAGCACCGCGTCGGGGGCCTGGGGGGAGCAGTACTTC.

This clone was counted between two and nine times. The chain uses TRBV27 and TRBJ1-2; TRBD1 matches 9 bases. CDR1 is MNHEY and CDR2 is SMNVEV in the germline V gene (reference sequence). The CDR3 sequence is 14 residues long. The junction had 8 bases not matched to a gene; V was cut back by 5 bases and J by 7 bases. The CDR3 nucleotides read TGTGCCAGCAGTCGCCGGGACAGGGCTTCTGGCTACACCTTC. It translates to CASSRRDRASGYTF.

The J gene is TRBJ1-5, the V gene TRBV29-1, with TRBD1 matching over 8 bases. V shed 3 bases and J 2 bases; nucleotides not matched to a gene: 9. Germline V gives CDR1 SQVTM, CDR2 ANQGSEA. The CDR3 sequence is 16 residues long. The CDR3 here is CSVEGRGQVGNQPQHF. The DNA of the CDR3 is TGCAGCGTTGAGGGCAGGGGGCAAGTGGGCAATCAGCCCCAGCATTTT.

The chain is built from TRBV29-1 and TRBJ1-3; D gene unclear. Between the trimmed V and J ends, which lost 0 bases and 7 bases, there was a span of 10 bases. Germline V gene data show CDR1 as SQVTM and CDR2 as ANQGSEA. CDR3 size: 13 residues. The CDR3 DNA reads TGCAGCGTTGAAGATCAATTTGACAACACCATATATTTT. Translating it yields CSVEDQFDNTIYF. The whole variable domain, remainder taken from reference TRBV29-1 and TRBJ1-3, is SAVISQKPSRDICQRGTSLTIQCQVDSQVTMMFWYRQQPGQSLTLIATANQGSEATYESGFVIDKFPISRPNLTFSTLTVSNMSPEDSSIYLCSVEDQFDNTIYFGEGSWLTVV.

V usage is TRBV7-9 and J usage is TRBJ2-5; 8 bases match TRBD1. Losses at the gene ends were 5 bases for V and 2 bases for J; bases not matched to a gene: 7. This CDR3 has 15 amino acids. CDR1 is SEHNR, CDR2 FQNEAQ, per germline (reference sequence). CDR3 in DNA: TGTGCCAGCAGCACCCGGGACAGGAATCAAGAGACCCAGTACTTC. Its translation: CASSTRDRNQETQYF.

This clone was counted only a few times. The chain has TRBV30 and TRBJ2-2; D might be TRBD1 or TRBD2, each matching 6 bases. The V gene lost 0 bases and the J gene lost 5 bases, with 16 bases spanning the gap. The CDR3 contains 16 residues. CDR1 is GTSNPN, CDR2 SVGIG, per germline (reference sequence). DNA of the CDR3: TGTGCCTGGAGTGTATCCGCCCGGGGGCCGACCGGGGAGCTGTTTTTT. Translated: CAWSVSARGPTGELFF.